This is a list of T cell receptor beta chains from one sample in a study of T cells in Graves' hyperthyroidism and ophthalmopathy. A single record per CDR3 protein comes from TCRdb applying MiXCR to the multiplex PCR reads. This sample carries roughly 500,000 distinct CDR3 sequences, about 45% of them seen once, and the ten largest clones take around 20%. The material sequenced was peripheral blood or thyroid tissue (not recorded which). The receptors come from an adult woman with Graves' disease, either hyperthyroidism or ophthalmopathy (not recorded which). The CDR3 runs from the conserved cysteine through the conserved F or W. D genes are given only for firm matches. A row's size may be missing; if present it is once, few, many or a size class.

J,V,D,size,CDR3,DNA
TRBJ2-2,TRBV20-1,-,few,CSARKEVRGELFF,TGCAGTGCTAGAAAGGAAGTTCGCGGGGAGCTGTTTTTT
TRBJ2-7,TRBV13,TRBD1,-,CASSPGTGDLYEQYF,TGTGCCAGCAGCCCAGGGACAGGGGACCTCTACGAGCAGTACTTC
TRBJ1-5,TRBV2,TRBD1,-,CASSLSTGNSLQPQHF,TGTGCCAGCTCACTCTCGACAGGGAATTCGTTACAGCCCCAGCATTTT
TRBJ1-1,TRBV10-3,-,few,CAISERVESTEAFF,TGTGCCATCAGTGAGAGGGTTGAGAGCACTGAAGCTTTCTTT
TRBJ1-1,TRBV7-2,TRBD1,many,CASTRGQVNTEAFF,TGTGCCTCGACCAGGGGACAGGTAAACACTGAAGCTTTCTTT
TRBJ2-7,TRBV2,-,-,CASSAGGPEQYF,TGTGCCAGCAGCGCAGGGGGGCCCGAGCAGTACTTC
TRBJ1-1,TRBV7-2,-,-,CASTTYLNTEAFF,TGTGCCAGCACCACATACTTGAACACTGAAGCTTTCTTT
TRBJ1-2,TRBV2,TRBD1,-,CASRQGRDGYTF,TGTGCCAGCCGACAGGGCCGGGATGGCTACACCTTC
TRBJ2-7,TRBV4-2,-,-,CASSTRTGSYEQYF,TGTGCCAGCAGCACCCGGACGGGTTCCTACGAGCAGTACTTC
TRBJ1-1,TRBV18,-,many,CASSGMEGTEAFF,TGTGCCAGCTCAGGTATGGAGGGCACTGAAGCTTTCTTT
TRBJ2-7,TRBV5-1,-,many,CASSLGGDEQYF,TGTGCCAGCAGCTTAGGAGGGGACGAGCAGTACTTC
TRBJ1-5,TRBV24-1,-,-,CATSDGGGQPQHF,TGTGCCACCAGTGATGGGGGTGGTCAGCCCCAGCATTTT
TRBJ2-2,TRBV7-9,TRBD1,-,CASSYRPAKQGVAGELFF,TGTGCCAGCAGCTACAGACCCGCCAAACAGGGGGTTGCCGGGGAGCTGTTTTTT
TRBJ1-5,TRBV2,-,-,CASSVGLRLNQPQHF,TGTGCCAGCAGTGTCGGGCTAAGACTGAATCAGCCCCAGCATTTT
TRBJ1-1,TRBV12-3/TRBV12-4,-,many,CASSFGDLNTEAFF,TGTGCCAGCAGTTTTGGGGACCTGAACACTGAAGCTTTCTTT
TRBJ1-1,TRBV19,-,-,CASSNSGITEAFF,TGTGCCAGTAGTAACAGTGGGATCACTGAAGCTTTCTTT
TRBJ1-5,TRBV7-2,-,-,CASGGALGGQPQHF,TGTGCCAGCGGGGGGGCGCTCGGAGGGCAGCCCCAGCATTTT
TRBJ2-7,TRBV9,TRBD1,many,CASSGTGGFYEQYF,TGTGCCAGCAGCGGGACAGGGGGCTTCTACGAGCAGTACTTC
TRBJ1-2,TRBV7-9,-,-,CASSWGGEGYTF,TGTGCCAGCAGCTGGGGGGGCGAGGGCTACACCTTC
TRBJ1-1,TRBV12-3/TRBV12-4,-,once,CASSFTAPNTEAFF,TGTGCCAGCAGTTTTACGGCACCGAACACTGAAGCTTTCTTT
TRBJ1-6,TRBV20-1,TRBD1,-,CSAYPTGTGNSPLHF,TGCAGTGCCTACCCGACCGGGACAGGGAATTCACCCCTCCACTTT
TRBJ1-6,TRBV6-1,-,-,CASILNREDSPLHF,TGTGCCAGCATCTTGAACAGGGAGGATTCACCCCTCCACTTT
TRBJ1-1,TRBV7-2,-,many,CASSLVGIEAFF,TGTGCCAGCAGCTTAGTGGGCATTGAAGCTTTCTTT
TRBJ1-5,TRBV7-8,TRBD1,few,CASSPYRNRQGLANQPQHF,TGTGCCAGCAGCCCTTATCGGAACCGACAGGGGCTAGCCAATCAGCCCCAGCATTTT
TRBJ1-3,TRBV3-1,-,-,CASSQDQPGSGNTIYF,TGTGCCAGCAGCCAAGATCAGCCGGGGTCTGGAAACACCATATATTTT
TRBJ2-7,TRBV25-1,-,few,CASSEIRSREQYF,TGTGCCAGCAGTGAAATCAGGAGTCGGGAGCAGTACTTC
TRBJ2-7,TRBV20-1,-,many,CSARGIGLLFF,TGCAGTGCCCGGGGAATCGGGCTCCTGTTCTTC
TRBJ1-1,TRBV7-2,-,many,CASSVRGIETEAFF,TGTGCCAGCAGCGTAAGGGGAATAGAGACTGAAGCTTTCTTT
TRBJ2-7,TRBV15,-,-,CATSRSPGDEQYF,TGTGCCACCAGCAGATCTCCGGGCGACGAGCAGTACTTC
TRBJ1-3,TRBV7-9,-,few,CASSTRPGNTIYF,TGTGCCAGCAGCACCCGGCCTGGAAACACCATATATTTT
TRBJ2-7,TRBV29-1,-,once,CSVDDSSTYEQYF,TGCAGCGTCGATGACAGCTCAACCTACGAGCAGTACTTC
TRBJ2-5,TRBV7-8,TRBD1,many,CASSWGQGAPEEETQYF,TGTGCCAGCAGCTGGGGACAGGGAGCCCCCGAGGAGGAGACCCAGTACTTC
TRBJ2-7,TRBV19,-,many,CASSTTGTFSYEQYF,TGTGCCAGTAGTACCACCGGGACTTTCTCCTACGAGCAGTACTTC
TRBJ1-1,TRBV7-2,-,-,CAWRRDGNTEAFF,TGTGCCTGGAGAAGAGACGGCAACACTGAAGCTTTCTTT
TRBJ1-5,TRBV2,-,-,CASTEGTYSNQPQHF,TGTGCCAGCACCGAGGGGACCTATAGCAATCAGCCCCAGCATTTT
TRBJ2-2,TRBV7-3,TRBD2,many,CASSERGGPAGELFF,TGTGCCAGCAGCGAGAGGGGAGGGCCGGCCGGGGAGCTGTTTTTT
TRBJ1-3,TRBV5-4,TRBD1,many,CASSLAGGLGNTIYF,TGTGCCAGCAGCTTGGCAGGGGGCCTTGGAAACACCATATATTTT
TRBJ1-1,TRBV9,TRBD1,many,CASSKMTGTTEAFF,TGTGCCAGCAGCAAAATGACAGGGACCACTGAAGCTTTCTTT
TRBJ1-2,TRBV7-8,-,-,CASSLFWDNTYGYTF,TGTGCCAGCAGCTTATTTTGGGACAACACCTATGGCTACACCTTC
TRBJ2-7,TRBV11-2,TRBD1,-,CASSTEGKGASYEQYF,TGTGCCAGCAGCACCGAGGGGAAGGGGGCGTCCTACGAGCAGTACTTC
TRBJ1-1,TRBV19,-,-,CASSIGGNGRDTEAFF,TGTGCCAGTAGTATAGGAGGTAACGGGCGTGACACTGAAGCTTTCTTT
TRBJ2-4,TRBV10-3,TRBD2,once,CAISRGVLAKNIQYF,TGTGCCATCAGCCGGGGGGTCCTAGCCAAAAACATTCAGTACTTC
TRBJ1-2,TRBV20-1,-,many,CSARGPRGYTF,TGCAGTGCTAGAGGTCCCCGTGGCTACACCTTC
TRBJ2-5,TRBV10-2,TRBD2,-,CASSAPWGGETQYF,TGCGCCAGCAGTGCCCCATGGGGGGGAGAGACCCAGTACTTC
TRBJ1-2,TRBV12-3/TRBV12-4,-,-,CASSETAETNYGYTF,TGTGCCAGCAGTGAGACTGCAGAGACTAACTATGGCTACACCTTC
TRBJ1-1,TRBV20-1,TRBD1,-,CKSPGQGNTEAFF,TGCAAAAGCCCAGGACAGGGGAACACTGAAGCTTTCTTT
TRBJ1-5,TRBV14,-,once,CAIRSGMRAERAGSNQPQHF,TGTGCCATCAGGTCCGGAATGAGGGCGGAACGCGCGGGGAGCAATCAGCCCCAGCATTTT
TRBJ1-6,TRBV2,-,many,CASMRYSDSPLHF,TGTGCCAGCATGAGATACAGCGATTCACCCCTCCACTTT
TRBJ1-4,TRBV5-6,-,few,CASSLGGGYEKLFF,TGTGCCAGCAGCTTAGGTGGCGGATACGAAAAACTGTTTTTT
TRBJ2-2,TRBV29-1,-,once,CSVIYTGELFF,TGCAGCGTGATTTACACCGGGGAGCTGTTTTTT
TRBJ2-3,TRBV7-9,-,-,CASSLSLQAGWKDTQYF,TGTGCCAGCAGCTTATCACTTCAGGCGGGTTGGAAAGATACGCAGTATTTT
TRBJ1-6,TRBV27,-,many,CASRRASYNSPLHF,TGTGCCAGCCGCAGGGCCTCCTATAATTCACCCCTCCACTTT
TRBJ1-3,TRBV19,-,-,CASKNPGAGNTIYF,TGTGCCAGTAAAAACCCGGGGGCTGGAAACACCATATATTTT
TRBJ2-1,TRBV2,-,few,CASSGYDEQFF,TGTGCCAGCAGTGGGTATGATGAGCAGTTCTTC
TRBJ1-3,TRBV7-8,-,few,CASTHRGNTIYF,TGTGCCAGCACCCACCGCGGAAACACCATATATTTT